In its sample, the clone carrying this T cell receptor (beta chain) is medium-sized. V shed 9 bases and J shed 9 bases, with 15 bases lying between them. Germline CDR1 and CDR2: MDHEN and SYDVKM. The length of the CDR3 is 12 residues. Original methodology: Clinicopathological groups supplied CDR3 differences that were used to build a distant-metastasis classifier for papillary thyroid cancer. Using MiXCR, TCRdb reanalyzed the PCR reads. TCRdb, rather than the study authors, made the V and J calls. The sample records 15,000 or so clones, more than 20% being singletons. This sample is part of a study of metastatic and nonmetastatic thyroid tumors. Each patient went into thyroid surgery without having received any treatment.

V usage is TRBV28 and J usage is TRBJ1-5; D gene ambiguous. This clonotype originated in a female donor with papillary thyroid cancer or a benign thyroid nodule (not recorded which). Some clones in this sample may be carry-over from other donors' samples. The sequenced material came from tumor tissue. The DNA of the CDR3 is TGTGCCAGTAACTCGGAACTAAGGCCCCAGCATTTT. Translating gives CASNSELRPQHF. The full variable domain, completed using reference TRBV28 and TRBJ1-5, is DVKVTQSSRYLVKRTGEKVFLECVQDMDHENMFWYRQDPGLGLRLIYFSYDVKMKEKGDIPEGYSVSREKKERFSLILESASTNQTSMYLCASNSELRPQHFGDGTRLSIL.